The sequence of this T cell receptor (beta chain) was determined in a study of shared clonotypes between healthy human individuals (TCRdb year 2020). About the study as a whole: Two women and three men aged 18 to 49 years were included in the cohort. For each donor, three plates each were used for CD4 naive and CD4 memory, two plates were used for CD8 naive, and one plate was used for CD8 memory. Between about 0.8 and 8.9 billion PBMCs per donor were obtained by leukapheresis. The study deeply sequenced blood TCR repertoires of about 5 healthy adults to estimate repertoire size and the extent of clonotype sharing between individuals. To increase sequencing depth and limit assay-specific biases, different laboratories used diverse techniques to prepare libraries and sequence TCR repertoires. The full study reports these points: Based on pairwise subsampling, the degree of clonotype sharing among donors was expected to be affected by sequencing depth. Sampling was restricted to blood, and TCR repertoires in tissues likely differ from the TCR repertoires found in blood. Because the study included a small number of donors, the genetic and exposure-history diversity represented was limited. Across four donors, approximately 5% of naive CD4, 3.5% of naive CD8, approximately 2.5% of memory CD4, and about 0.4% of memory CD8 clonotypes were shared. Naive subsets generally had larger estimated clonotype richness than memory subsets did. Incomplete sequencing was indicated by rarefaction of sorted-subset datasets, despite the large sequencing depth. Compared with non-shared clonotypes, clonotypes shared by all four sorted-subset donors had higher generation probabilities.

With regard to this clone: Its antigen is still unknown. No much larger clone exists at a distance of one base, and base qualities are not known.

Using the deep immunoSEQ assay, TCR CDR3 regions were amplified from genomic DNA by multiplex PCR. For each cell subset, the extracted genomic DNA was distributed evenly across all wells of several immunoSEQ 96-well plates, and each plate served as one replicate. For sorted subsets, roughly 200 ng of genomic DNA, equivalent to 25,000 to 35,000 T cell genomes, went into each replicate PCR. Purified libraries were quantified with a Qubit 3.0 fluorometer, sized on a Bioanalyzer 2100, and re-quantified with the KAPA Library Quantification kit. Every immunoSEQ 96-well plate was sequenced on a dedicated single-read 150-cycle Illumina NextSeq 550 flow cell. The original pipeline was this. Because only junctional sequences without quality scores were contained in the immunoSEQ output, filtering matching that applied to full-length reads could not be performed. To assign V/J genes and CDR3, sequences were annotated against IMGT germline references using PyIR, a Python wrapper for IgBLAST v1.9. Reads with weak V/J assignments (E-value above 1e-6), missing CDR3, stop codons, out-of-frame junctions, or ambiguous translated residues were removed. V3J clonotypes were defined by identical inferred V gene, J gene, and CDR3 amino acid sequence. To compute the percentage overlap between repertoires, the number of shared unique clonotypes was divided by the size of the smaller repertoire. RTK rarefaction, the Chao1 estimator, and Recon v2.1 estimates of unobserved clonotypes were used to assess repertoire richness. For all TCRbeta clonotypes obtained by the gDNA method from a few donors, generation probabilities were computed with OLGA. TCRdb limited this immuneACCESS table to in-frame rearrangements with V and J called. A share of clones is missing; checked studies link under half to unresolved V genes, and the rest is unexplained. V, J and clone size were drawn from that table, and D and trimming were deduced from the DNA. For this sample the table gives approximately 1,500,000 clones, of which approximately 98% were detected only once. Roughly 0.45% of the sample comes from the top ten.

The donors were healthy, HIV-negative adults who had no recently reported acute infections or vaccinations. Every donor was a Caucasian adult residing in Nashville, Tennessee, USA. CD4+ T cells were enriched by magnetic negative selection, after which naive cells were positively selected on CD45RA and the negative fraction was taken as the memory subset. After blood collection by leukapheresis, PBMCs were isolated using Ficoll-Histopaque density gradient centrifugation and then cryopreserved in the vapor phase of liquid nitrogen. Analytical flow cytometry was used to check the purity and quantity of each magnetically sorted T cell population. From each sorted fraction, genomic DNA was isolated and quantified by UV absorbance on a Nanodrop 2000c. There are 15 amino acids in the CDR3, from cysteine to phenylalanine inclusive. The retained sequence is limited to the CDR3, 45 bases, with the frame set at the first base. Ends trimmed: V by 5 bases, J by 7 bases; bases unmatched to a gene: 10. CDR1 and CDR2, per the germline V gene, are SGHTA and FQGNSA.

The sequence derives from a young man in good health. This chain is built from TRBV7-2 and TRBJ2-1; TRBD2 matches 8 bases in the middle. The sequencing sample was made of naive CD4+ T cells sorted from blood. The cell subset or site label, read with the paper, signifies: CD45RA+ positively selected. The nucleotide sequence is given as TGTGCCAGCAGCCCGGGACTAGGAGGGAGTAATGAGCAGTTCTTC. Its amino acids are CASSPGLGGSNEQFF.